A single sample is the source of the 4 T cell receptor beta chains below, sequenced in a study of beta chain features in type 1 diabetes. Study-level points and caveats: TCRB CDR3s from Type 1 diabetes patients were moderately but significantly shorter in all four CD4+ subsets.

Sequenced material consisted of expressed TCRB transcripts (all of the isolated RNA was reverse transcribed). Clones were read by immunoSEQ multiplex PCR, and TCRdb kept only the in-frame ones, dropping some. The sample includes some 190,000 clones, less than 9.5% of them seen just once. These TCRs' antigens remain unknown. The sample was central memory CD4+ T cells from blood. These receptors came from a woman aged 40 to 55 with type 1 diabetes.

This clone showed up just a few times. The rearrangement joins TRBV5-8 to TRBJ1-4; D gene ambiguous. The ends were cut back, 6 bases at V and 7 bases at J, with 22 bases in the middle. Germline V gene lookup returns CDR1 SGHTS and CDR2 YDEGEE. The CDR3 extends over 16 amino acids. The CDR3 loop reads CASTSSSSGRSEKLFF. CDR3 DNA sequence: TGTGCCAGCACCTCCTCCTCTTCCGGGAGAAGTGAAAAACTGTTTTTT.

This rearrangement joins TRBV4-1 to TRBJ2-2; TRBD1 agrees at 7 bases. CDR3 length: 13 residues. Germline CDR1 and CDR2: MGHRA and YSYEKL. Trimming at V came to 4 bases and at J to 7 bases, leaving 3 bases not matched to a gene. CDR3 bases: TGCGCCAGCAGCCTTGACAGGGTCGGGGAGCTGTTTTTT. As protein: CASSLDRVGELFF.

This clone was counted a few times. This chain joins TRBV28 and TRBJ1-2; the match to TRBD1 covers 9 bases. Germline V gene sequence: CDR1 MDHEN, CDR2 SYDVKM. The trim removed 6 bases at V and 1 base at J, leaving 6 bases unmatched. The CDR3 consists of 15 residues. CDR3 nucleotides: TGTGCCAGCAGGCCACAGGGGGCCTTTAACTATGGCTACACCTTC. It encodes CASRPQGAFNYGYTF.

The rearrangement joins TRBV19 to TRBJ2-7; D call uncertain. Trimming took 2 bases from V and 6 from J, leaving 8 bases between them. Germline-derived CDR1 and CDR2 are LNHDA and SQIVND (reference sequence). The CDR3 is 12 amino acids. The CDR3 here is CASSISEAEQYF. CDR3 in DNA: TGTGCCAGTAGTATATCCGAGGCCGAGCAGTACTTC.